These 27 T cell receptor beta chains originate from one sample sequenced in a study of radiation and T cells in renal cell carcinoma. Sequenced by immunoSEQ multiplex PCR; TCRdb stores in-frame clones only, minus some. This sample has about 58,000 clones; around 81% occur once, and the top ten carry roughly 7%. Time point defined: blood 2 weeks post-SBRT. Indicated treatment: 15 Gy SBRT to primary tumor, nephrectomy 4 weeks later. Here the sequenced sample was blood, taken from a patient whose treatment included radiotherapy and nephrectomy. These receptors were taken from a man aged 60-69 years with renal cell carcinoma.

This chain joins TRBV6-5 and TRBJ1-1; D gene unclear. Germline lookup yields CDR1 MNHEY and CDR2 SVGAGI. V was clipped by 5 bases and J by 2 bases, with 9 bases between them. CDR3 length: 13 residues. The CDR3 spells CASSRTVNTEAFF. CDR3 coding DNA: TGTGCCAGCAGTAGGACCGTAAACACTGAAGCTTTCTTT.

The CDR3 DNA follows: TGTGCCAGCAGCTTAGTTGTTACCGGGGGAGGAGAGACCCAGTACTTC. Amino acid sequence: CASSLVVTGGGETQYF. The chain couples TRBV7-6 to TRBJ2-5; possibly TRBD2 for D (6 bases). The CDR3 is made up of 16 amino acids. Trimming removed 1 base at V and 4 bases at J, with 16 bases between. Germline values: CDR1 SGHVS, CDR2 FNYEAQ.

A few counts support this clone. CDR3 protein: CATSNQNRGVTGELFF. CDR3 bases: TGTGCCACCAGCAACCAAAACAGGGGAGTTACCGGGGAGCTGTTTTTT. V is TRBV15 and J is TRBJ2-2; TRBD1 aligns across 7 bases. Germline trimming cut 4 bases from V and 5 bases from J; bases unmatched to any gene: 10. This CDR3 is 16 amino acids long. Germline values: CDR1 LNHNV, CDR2 YYDKDF (reference sequence).

V is TRBV10-1 and J is TRBJ2-3; either TRBD1 or TRBD2 may fit D (6 bases each). Germline CDR1 and CDR2: WNHNN and SYGVQD (reference sequence). The CDR3 runs 14 residues. Trimming took off 1 base at V and 9 bases at J, with 14 bases between the two ends. DNA for the CDR3: TGCGCCAGCAGTGAGTTCCTGGAGGGGGTAACGCAGTATTTT. Translated, it gives CASSEFLEGVTQYF.

This sequence joins TRBV5-4 and TRBJ2-5; 13 nucleotides align to TRBD2. This CDR3 contains 18 residues. Germline-derived CDR1 and CDR2 are SGHNT and YYREEE (reference sequence). Unmatched junction bases numbered 11, after V lost 4 bases and J lost 2 bases. CDR3 nucleotide sequence: TGTGCCAGCAGCCCCGGACTAGCGGGGGCTGCTTATCAAGAGACCCAGTACTTC. Its protein is CASSPGLAGAAYQETQYF.

This clone was seen a handful of times. The CDR3 DNA reads TGTGCCAGCAGTTTATACAGGTCGGTTACTGAAGCTTTCTTT. Its translation is CASSLYRSVTEAFF. The genes are TRBV5-6 and TRBJ1-1; D might be TRBD1 (5 bases). This CDR3 is 14 amino acids long. Germline V gives CDR1 SGHDT, CDR2 YYEEEE. Trimming took 5 bases from V and 5 from J, leaving 16 bases between them.

The chain recombines TRBV6-1 with TRBJ2-1, with D perhaps assigned TRBD1 or TRBD2 (5 bases each). With 3 bases removed from V and 4 bases from J, the gap between germline ends came to 7 bases. The germline CDR1 and CDR2 sequences are MNHNS and SASEGT. The CDR3 is 13 amino acids. CDR3 DNA: TGTGCCAGCAGTGACGGGGCGTACAATGAGCAGTTCTTC. Protein sequence: CASSDGAYNEQFF.

This CDR3 reads CASSWTSGDVSNEQFF. In DNA form, the CDR3 reads TGCGCCAGCAGCTGGACTAGCGGGGATGTGAGCAATGAGCAGTTCTTC. The chain links TRBV5-1 to TRBJ2-1, with 12 bases lining up with TRBD2. V lost 3 bases and J lost 6; bases outside the gene matches: 7. This CDR3 comprises 16 residues. CDR1 SGHRS and CDR2 YFSETQ come from the germline V gene.

The rearrangement joins TRBV19 to TRBJ2-6; no definite D call. The germline V gene encodes CDR1 LNHDA and CDR2 SQIVND (reference sequence). The CDR3 runs to 21 residues. Trimming took 0 bases from V and 0 from J, leaving 21 bases between them. CDR3 nucleotides: TGTGCCAGTAGTATAGATTTTTTCAAGGCCCTCACCAACTCTGGGGCCAACGTCCTGACTTTC. Its translation: CASSIDFFKALTNSGANVLTF.

J is TRBJ2-3 and V is TRBV7-3, with a tentative D call TRBD1 (5 bases). There are 15 residues in the CDR3. Germline values: CDR1 SGHTA, CDR2 FQGTGA. V was shortened by 5 bases and J by 0 bases, with 12 bases between the two germline ends. CDR3 in amino acids: CASSLRTSSTDTQYF. The CDR3 region has the DNA TGTGCCAGCAGCCTACGGACATCTAGCACAGATACGCAGTATTTT.

This clone was seen only a few times. This chain joins TRBV7-3 and TRBJ2-5; D possibly matches TRBD1 or TRBD2 (5 bases each). Trimming removed 5 bases from V and 7 bases from J, with 14 bases in between. This CDR3 is built from 13 residues. Germline CDR1 and CDR2: SGHTA and FQGTGA. Written as DNA, the CDR3 is TGTGCCAGCAGCACTGACAGAAGCGGGACCCAGTACTTC. Its protein is CASSTDRSGTQYF.

V usage is TRBV13 and J usage is TRBJ1-6; D may be TRBD1 (5 bases). Trimming took 0 bases from V and 6 from J, leaving 12 bases between them. The CDR3 has 16 residues. Per the germline V gene, CDR1 is PRHDT and CDR2 is FYEKMQ (reference sequence). The CDR3 region has the DNA TGTGCCAGCAGCTTAGGCACGGGGCTCCCTAATTCACCCCTCCACTTT. Its translation is CASSLGTGLPNSPLHF.

The chain carries TRBV30 and TRBJ2-5; possibly TRBD2 for D (8 bases). The V end was cut by 8 bases, the J end by 5 bases, with 27 bases between. The CDR3 covers 16 residues. Germline loops: CDR1 GTSNPN, CDR2 SVGIG (reference sequence). This CDR3 is CAGGTGGGGSAETQYF. DNA of the CDR3: TGTGCCGGGGGGACGGGAGGGGGCGGCTCGGCGGAGACCCAGTACTTC.

V gene TRBV29-1 combines with J gene TRBJ1-1; possibly TRBD1 for D (6 bases). This CDR3 spans 13 amino acids. Germline V lookup: CDR1 SQVTM, CDR2 ANQGSEA. Trimming shortened V by 5 bases and J by 5 bases, and 15 bases separated the two germline ends. CDR3 nucleotides: TGCAGCGTTAGCCGGACAGACGGGACTGAAGCTTTCTTT. It encodes CSVSRTDGTEAFF.

This clone has more than one count but fewer than ten. The chain carries TRBV7-9 and TRBJ1-2; D is uncertain. The CDR3 has 13 residues. The germline V gene encodes CDR1 SEHNR and CDR2 FQNEAQ (reference sequence). Trimming stripped 5 bases from V and 5 bases from J, with 12 bases between. CDR3 nucleotides: TGTGCCAGCAGCACGAGCGGAACATATGGCTACACCTTC. Translated, it gives CASSTSGTYGYTF.

DNA for the CDR3: TGTGCCAGCTCACCACTGCTAGACAATGAGCAGTTCTTC. This translates into CASSPLLDNEQFF. The chain employs TRBV18 and TRBJ2-1; D unresolved. Trimming shortened V by 1 base and J by 5 bases, and 6 bases separated the two germline ends. This CDR3 has 13 amino acids. Per the germline V gene, CDR1 is KGHSH and CDR2 is LQKENI.

This clone was observed a handful of times. The CDR3, as DNA: TGTGCCAGCAGATGGAGGGTTCGGAACACTGAAGCTTTCTTT. It translates to CASRWRVRNTEAFF. J is TRBJ1-1 and V is TRBV6-5, with D unresolved. This CDR3 spans 14 amino acids. Trimming cost V 6 bases and J 1 base, with 12 bases left between them. CDR1 and CDR2 (germline): MNHEY, SVGAGI.

The chain has TRBV18 and TRBJ1-2, with TRBD1 as a possible D gene (6 bases). The CDR3 is made up of 14 amino acids. The V and J ends lost 4 bases and 2 bases respectively, with 11 bases between them. Germline assignment: CDR1 KGHSH and CDR2 LQKENI. CDR3 in amino acids: CASSLNRENYGYTF. DNA of the CDR3: TGTGCCAGCTCACTAAACAGGGAAAACTATGGCTACACCTTC.

Here the CDR3 DNA reads TGCGCCAGCAGCCAAGACCCCGGGTCCACCCATCAGCCCCAGCATTTT. Translating gives CASSQDPGSTHQPQHF. The chain employs TRBV4-1 and TRBJ1-5; unclear D gene. Between the trimmed V and J ends, which lost 0 bases and 5 bases, there was a span of 14 bases. The CDR3 totals 16 residues. Per the germline V gene, CDR1 is MGHRA and CDR2 is YSYEKL.

This clone was seen a few times. The rearrangement links TRBV7-9 to TRBJ1-1; D not resolved. Germline V gene lookup returns CDR1 SEHNR and CDR2 FQNEAQ (reference sequence). V was trimmed by 1 base and J by 4 bases, leaving 19 bases between them. This CDR3 has 17 residues. The CDR3 region is CASSLGRDTVSGTEAFF. The CDR3 region has the DNA TGTGCCAGCAGCTTAGGACGGGATACGGTCAGTGGCACTGAAGCTTTCTTT.

The chain combines TRBV10-1 with TRBJ2-3, with D maybe TRBD2 (5 bases). Germline V gene sequence: CDR1 WNHNN, CDR2 SYGVQD (reference sequence). The CDR3 contains 15 residues. V was shortened by 2 bases and J by 3 bases, with 12 bases between the two germline ends. The CDR3 bases are TGCGCCAGCAGTGAGGCTCGGGGAGCGACAGATACGCAGTATTTT. Its protein product is CASSEARGATDTQYF.

This clone occurred once. V gene TRBV7-2 combines with J gene TRBJ2-7; 8 positions match TRBD1. With 3 bases clipped from V and 2 bases from J, the junction kept 3 bases outside the gene matches. CDR3 length: 14 residues. Per the germline V gene, CDR1 is SGHTA and CDR2 is FQGNSA. The CDR3 DNA reads TGTGCCAGCAGCTTCGGACAGGGCCCCTACGAGCAGTACTTC. The encoded protein is CASSFGQGPYEQYF. Based on the CDR3 plus reference TRBV7-2 and TRBJ2-7, the full variable domain is GAGVSQSPSNKVTEKGKDVELRCDPISGHTALYWYRQSLGQGLEFLIYFQGNSAPDKSGLPSDRFSAERTGGSVSTLTIQRTQQEDSAVYLCASSFGQGPYEQYFGPGTRLTVT.

The count of this clone is one. This sequence joins TRBV9 and TRBJ2-1, with 11 bases fitting TRBD2. The V gene's germline CDR1 is SGDLS and CDR2 YYNGEE. V trimming: 3 bases; J trimming: 9 bases; junction bases outside the gene matches: 17. This CDR3 is built from 18 residues. CDR3 bases: TGTGCCAGCAGCGCGGGCCCCATAGCGGGAGGGCCCGCGGGTGAGCAGTTCTTC. It encodes CASSAGPIAGGPAGEQFF.

The V and J genes are TRBV5-1 and TRBJ1-4; D possibly corresponds to TRBD1 (5 bases). Deletions cut 0 bases from V and 3 bases from J, with 12 bases between. Germline loops: CDR1 SGHRS, CDR2 YFSETQ. The CDR3 is 16 amino acids. The CDR3 bases are TGCGCCAGCAGCTTGGGCCAGGGTGCCTCTAATGAAAAACTGTTTTTT. Translation gives CASSLGQGASNEKLFF.

V and J are TRBV19 and TRBJ2-4; D may be TRBD1 (6 bases). From germline, CDR1 is LNHDA and CDR2 SQIVND (reference sequence). The CDR3 contains 16 residues. V dropped 6 bases and J dropped 0 bases, with 15 bases sitting between them. CDR3 residues: CASSKAQTGAKNIQYF. The CDR3 nucleotides read TGTGCCAGTAGCAAAGCCCAGACAGGAGCCAAAAACATTCAGTACTTC.

The rearrangement uses TRBV7-2 and TRBJ1-1, with a weak D call TRBD1 (5 bases). In germline, CDR1 is SGHTA, CDR2 FQGNSA. There are 14 residues in the CDR3. V lost 4 bases and J lost 1, with 10 bases in between. CDR3 in DNA: TGTGCCAGCAGCTCTGGGGGGACGAACACTGAAGCTTTCTTT. This translates into CASSSGGTNTEAFF.

The rearrangement links TRBV19 to TRBJ2-6; D remains unclear. Germline V lookup: CDR1 LNHDA, CDR2 SQIVND (reference sequence). The CDR3 is 15 residues long. Trimming shortened V by 3 bases and J by 2 bases, and 8 bases separated the two germline ends. The CDR3 coding sequence is TGTGCCAGTAGTATCCCCCAGGCTGGGGCCAACGTCCTGACTTTC. It encodes CASSIPQAGANVLTF.